These 12 T cell receptor beta chains share one sample of origin, sequenced in a study of PD-1 blockade in classical Hodgkin lymphoma. Sequencing used immunoSEQ multiplex PCR; TCRdb keeps in-frame clones, though not all of them. The table lists fewer than 9,500 clones, 91% of them singletons. The time point is: newly diagnosed, previously untreated cHL patient sample. It was by magnetic negative selection that CD8+ T cells were isolated from thawed PBMCs. Sequenced input: CD8+ T cells from blood. Receptors were obtained from a human donor with classical Hodgkin lymphoma.

In DNA, the CDR3 is TGTGCCAGCAGTGTCGGGGAAGGGACGCACAATGAGCAGTTCTTC. Amino acids: CASSVGEGTHNEQFF. This rearrangement joins TRBV6-1 to TRBJ2-1; D may match TRBD1 or TRBD2 (5 bases each). Germline loops: CDR1 MNHNS, CDR2 SASEGT. There are 15 residues in the CDR3. The V end lost 4 bases, the J end lost 5 bases, and 15 bases lay between the germline ends.

CDR3 DNA: TGTGCCAGCAGTTACTCGCGAGTAATTCGCAATCAGCCCCAGCATTTT. Its translation is CASSYSRVIRNQPQHF. This chain joins TRBV6-5 and TRBJ1-5; D is ambiguous. The CDR3 loop spans 16 amino acids. Germline lookup yields CDR1 MNHEY and CDR2 SVGAGI. Trimming shortened V by 0 bases and J by 2 bases, and 11 bases separated the two germline ends.

Points on this clone: Its ends do not fully match the called genes, so a read error is possible. V is TRBV27 and J is TRBJ2-3; D possibly corresponds to TRBD1 (6 bases). Per germline, CDR1 MNHEY and CDR2 SMNVEV (reference sequence). CDR3 length equals 16 residues. CDR3: CASGFYYGTSTDTQYF. In DNA form, the CDR3 reads TGTGCCAGCGGTTTTTACTACGGGACAAGCACAGATACGCAGTATTTT.

The chain has TRBV30 and TRBJ1-3; D gene uncertain. V dropped 2 bases and J dropped 4 bases, with 6 bases sitting between them. The CDR3 loop spans 12 amino acids. Germline loops: CDR1 GTSNPN, CDR2 SVGIG (reference sequence). Here the CDR3 DNA reads TGTGCCTGGAGTCTCACAGGAAACACCATATATTTT. It codes for CAWSLTGNTIYF.

V usage is TRBV27 and J usage is TRBJ2-7, with a weak D call TRBD1 (6 bases). Per the germline V gene, CDR1 is MNHEY and CDR2 is SMNVEV (reference sequence). V gave up 5 bases and J gave up 0 bases, with 14 bases separating them. The CDR3 sequence is 15 residues long. DNA of the CDR3: TGTGCCAGCAGTCTCAGGGGACCCCGCTCCTACGAGCAGTACTTC. This gives the protein CASSLRGPRSYEQYF.

The J gene is TRBJ1-1, the V gene TRBV2; TRBD1 aligns across 11 bases. The V segment lost 6 bases and the J segment 9 bases; nucleotides outside the gene matches: 21. In germline, CDR1 is SNHLY, CDR2 FYNNEI. CDR3 size: 18 residues. CDR3 sequence reads: CASRDRDRGSLSYGKAFF. The CDR3 bases are TGTGCCAGCAGGGACCGGGACAGGGGGTCCCTCTCTTATGGAAAAGCTTTCTTT.

The CDR3 DNA sequence: TGCGCCAGCAGCTCAGGGACTAGCGCCCTCTCCTACGAGCAGTACTTC. Its translation is CASSSGTSALSYEQYF. The chain carries TRBV5-1 and TRBJ2-7; 10 bases match TRBD2. CDR1 and CDR2 from the germline V gene are SGHRS and YFSETQ. The CDR3 is 16 amino acids. With 3 bases clipped from V and 0 bases from J, the junction kept 6 bases outside the gene matches.

The chain joins TRBV7-8 to TRBJ2-2; no clear D gene. The V gene's germline CDR1 is SGHVS and CDR2 FQNEAQ. Deletions cut 1 base from V and 7 bases from J, with 7 bases between. CDR3 length: 13 residues. CDR3 residues: CASSLEISGELFF. The CDR3 DNA reads TGTGCCAGCAGCTTAGAGATAAGCGGGGAGCTGTTTTTT.

The chain recombines TRBV27 with TRBJ2-7; unclear D gene. With 3 bases removed from V and 0 bases from J, the gap between germline ends came to 9 bases. This CDR3 region has 14 residues. Germline CDR1 reads MNHEY; CDR2 reads SMNVEV (reference sequence). The CDR3 region has the DNA TGTGCCAGCAGTTTCGGAATTAACTCCTACGAGCAGTACTTC. Translation gives CASSFGINSYEQYF.

In the case of this clone: Just one base apart from a much larger clone, this may be a read error. The rearrangement links TRBV7-9 to TRBJ1-2; the match to TRBD1 covers 7 bases. The CDR3 is 16 amino acids. Per the germline V gene, CDR1 is SEHNR and CDR2 is FQNEAQ (reference sequence). CDR3 sequence (DNA): TGTGCCAGCAGCGTGAAAGACAGGGAGGTGAGCTATAGCTACACCTTC. Translation: CASSVKDREVSYSYTF.

This chain's CDR3 is CASSLGAGGPETQYF. The CDR3 nucleotides are TGCGCCAGCAGCTTGGGGGCTGGGGGGCCGGAGACCCAGTACTTC. The V call is TRBV5-1, the J call TRBJ2-5; D may be TRBD1 or TRBD2 (6 bases each). V gave up 0 bases and J gave up 5 bases, with 14 bases separating them. The germline V gene encodes CDR1 SGHRS and CDR2 YFSETQ. The CDR3 runs 15 residues.

This clone was detected only a few times. The chain is built from TRBV6-1 and TRBJ1-5, with a possible D match to TRBD1 (6 bases). The CDR3 contains 12 residues. CDR1 and CDR2 from the germline V gene are MNHNS and SASEGT. Trimming removed 10 bases from V and 3 bases from J, with 10 bases in between. CDR3 amino acids: CAIQGLNQPQHF. CDR3 bases: TGTGCCATTCAGGGGCTCAATCAGCCCCAGCATTTT.